The 3 T cell receptor beta chains in this list originate from one sample, sequenced in a study of low-dose radiotherapy and immunotherapy resistance in tumors. TCRs underwent 15 to 25 PCR cycles of amplification with a constant-region primer and V-primer adapter. TCRdb itself ran the reads through MiXCR, one entry per CDR3 protein. The table includes over 50,000 distinct CDR3 sequences, roughly 31% detected once. As to time point: after trial treatment. Treatment here: LDRT plus nivolumab, ipilimumab, low-dose cyclophosphamide and aspirin (RACIN trial). The starting material was PBMCs, obtained after low-dose radiotherapy plus immunotherapy. These receptors all stem from a male donor with rectosigmoid adenocarcinoma.

This clonotype was counted ten times or more. The chain recombines TRBV24-1 with TRBJ1-4; the D gene is possibly TRBD1 (5 bases). From germline, CDR1 is KGHDR and CDR2 SFDVKD. V was pared by 5 bases and J by 4 bases, with 10 bases between. This CDR3 has 14 residues. The chain's CDR3 is CATSASGGNEKLFF. For the CDR3, the DNA is TGTGCCACCAGTGCAAGTGGGGGTAATGAAAAACTGTTTTTT.

CDR3 in DNA: TGTGCCAGCAGCCGGGGACAGCCGGGAGAGACCCAGTACTTC. This translates into CASSRGQPGETQYF. The chain carries TRBV7-9 and TRBJ2-5, with 7 bases fitting TRBD1. J was trimmed by 4 bases and V by 5 bases; bases with no gene match: 7. Germline V lookup: CDR1 SEHNR, CDR2 FQNEAQ (reference sequence). This CDR3 is built from 14 residues. The entire variable domain, with the rest obtained from reference TRBV7-9 and TRBJ2-5, is as follows: DTGVSQNPRHKITKRGQNVTFRCDPISEHNRLYWYRQTLGQGPEFLTYFQNEAQLEKSRLLSDRFSAERPKGSFSTLEIQRTEQGDSAMYLCASSRGQPGETQYFGPGTRLLVL.

Points on this clonotype: This is likely an artifact of a read error, given a far larger clone one base away. V and J are TRBV6-6 and TRBJ2-1; 8 positions match TRBD2. The CDR3 is 19 amino acids. CDR1 and CDR2 (germline): MNHNY, SVGAGI (reference sequence). V trimming: 2 bases; J trimming: 13 bases; junction bases outside the gene matches: 25. CDR3 residues: CASSYAIYSPDPQRETQFF. Written as DNA, the CDR3 is TGTGCCAGCAGTTACGCGATTTATTCCCCGGACCCCCAGCGGGAGACCCAGTTCTTC.